This entry features one T cell receptor (beta chain) sequence. The antigen is not known. The data derive from a study of T cell responses to AZD1222 COVID-19 vaccine. Study-wide results and caveats: The study found Spike-specific TCR breadth and depth rose after two AZD1222 doses.

Sequenced by immunoSEQ multiplex PCR; TCRdb stores in-frame clones only, minus some. Among 150,000 or so clones listed, around 87% were seen once. CDR1 is ENHRY and CDR2 is SYGVKD in the germline V gene. The V and J ends lost 9 bases and 1 base respectively, with 9 bases between them. The CDR3 length is 12 residues. The sequence was collected from an adult who received the AZD1222 COVID-19 vaccine. The chain links TRBV10-3 to TRBJ1-2; no definite D call. The source material was peripheral blood, sampled 28 days after the second AZD1222 dose. The CDR3 sequence is CAMATDNYGYTF. DNA of the CDR3: TGTGCCATGGCTACAGATAACTATGGCTACACCTTC.